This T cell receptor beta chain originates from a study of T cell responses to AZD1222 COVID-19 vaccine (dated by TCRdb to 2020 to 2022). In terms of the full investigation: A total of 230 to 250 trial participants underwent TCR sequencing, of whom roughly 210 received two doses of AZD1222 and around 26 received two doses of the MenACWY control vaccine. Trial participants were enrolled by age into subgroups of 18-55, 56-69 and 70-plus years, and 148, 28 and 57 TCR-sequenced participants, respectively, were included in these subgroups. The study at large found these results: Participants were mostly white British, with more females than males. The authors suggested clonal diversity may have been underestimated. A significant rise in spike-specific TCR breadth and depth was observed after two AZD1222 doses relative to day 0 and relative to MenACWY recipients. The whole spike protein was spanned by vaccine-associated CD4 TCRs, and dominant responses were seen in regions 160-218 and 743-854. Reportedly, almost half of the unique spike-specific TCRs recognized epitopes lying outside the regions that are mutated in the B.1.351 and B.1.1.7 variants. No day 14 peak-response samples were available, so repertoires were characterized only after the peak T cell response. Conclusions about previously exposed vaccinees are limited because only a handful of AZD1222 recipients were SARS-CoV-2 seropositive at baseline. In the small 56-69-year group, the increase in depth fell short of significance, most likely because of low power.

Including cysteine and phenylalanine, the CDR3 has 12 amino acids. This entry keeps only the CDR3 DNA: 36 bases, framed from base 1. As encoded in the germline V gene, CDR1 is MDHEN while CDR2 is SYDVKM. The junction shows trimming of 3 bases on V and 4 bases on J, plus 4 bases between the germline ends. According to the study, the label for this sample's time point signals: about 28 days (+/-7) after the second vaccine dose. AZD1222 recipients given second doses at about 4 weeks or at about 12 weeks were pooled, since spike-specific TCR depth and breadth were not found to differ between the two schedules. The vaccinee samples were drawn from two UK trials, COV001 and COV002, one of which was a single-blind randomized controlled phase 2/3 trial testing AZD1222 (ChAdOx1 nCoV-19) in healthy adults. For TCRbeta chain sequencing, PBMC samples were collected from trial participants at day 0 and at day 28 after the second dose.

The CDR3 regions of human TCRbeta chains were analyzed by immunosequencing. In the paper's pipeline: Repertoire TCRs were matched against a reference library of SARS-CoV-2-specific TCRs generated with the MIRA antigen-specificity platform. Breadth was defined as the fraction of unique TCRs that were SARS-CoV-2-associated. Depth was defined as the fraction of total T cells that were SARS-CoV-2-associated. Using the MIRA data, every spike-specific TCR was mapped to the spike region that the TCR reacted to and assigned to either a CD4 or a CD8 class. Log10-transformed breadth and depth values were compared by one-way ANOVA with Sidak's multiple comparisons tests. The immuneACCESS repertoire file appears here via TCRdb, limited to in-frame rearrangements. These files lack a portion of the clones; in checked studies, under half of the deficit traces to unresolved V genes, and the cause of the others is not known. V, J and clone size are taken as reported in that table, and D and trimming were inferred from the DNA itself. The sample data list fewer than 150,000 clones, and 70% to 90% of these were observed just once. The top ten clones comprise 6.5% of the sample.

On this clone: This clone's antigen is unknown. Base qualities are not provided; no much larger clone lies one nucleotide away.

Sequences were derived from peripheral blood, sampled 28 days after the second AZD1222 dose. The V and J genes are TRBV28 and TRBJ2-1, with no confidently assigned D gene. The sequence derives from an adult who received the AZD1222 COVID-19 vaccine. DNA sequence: TGTGCCAGCAGTTTCGAGTACAATGAGCAGTTCTTC. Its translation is CASSFEYNEQFF.